The 11 T cell receptor beta chains in this list originate from one sample, sequenced in a study of Ad26.COV2.S vaccination and SARS-CoV-2 variants. Specified treatment: about 20 received Ad26.COV2.S at low or high dose, single or two shots; 5 received placebo; per-sample allocation not given. Material that was analyzed had been drawn on day 63 after the first vaccine or placebo injection. The data were produced by immunoSEQ multiplex PCR, yet TCRdb's version contains in-frame clones alone and is incomplete. In the table there are more than 300,000 clones, about 89% of which are singletons. The sequencing used peripheral blood, collected in a trial of Ad26.COV2.S vaccine versus placebo. These receptor sequences come from a person aged 18-60 years who received the Ad26.COV2.S COVID-19 vaccine or a placebo.

This chain links TRBV5-6 with TRBJ2-1; a possible D gene is TRBD1 (5 bases). The CDR3 is 13 residues long. The germline V gene encodes CDR1 SGHDT and CDR2 YYEEEE. V lost 7 bases and J 0 bases, leaving 8 bases between the germline ends. DNA of the CDR3: TGTGCCAGCGACAGCTACTCCTACAATGAGCAGTTCTTC. As protein: CASDSYSYNEQFF.

The chain recombines TRBV10-1 with TRBJ2-7; D perhaps matches TRBD2 (6 bases). The V gene's germline CDR1 is WNHNN and CDR2 SYGVQD (reference sequence). Trimming took 11 bases from V and 0 from J, leaving 17 bases between them. The CDR3 loop spans 14 amino acids. CDR3 in amino acids: CAGSQEGSSYEQYF. The DNA of the CDR3 is TGCGCCGGAAGCCAGGAGGGCTCCTCCTACGAGCAGTACTTC.

The V gene is TRBV1, the J gene TRBJ1-2. TRBV1 is marked as a pseudogene. The CDR3 has 15 residues. CDR3 amino acids: CTSSQDDEGHYGYTF. In nucleotides, the CDR3 is TGCACCAGCAGCCAAGATGATGAGGGACACTATGGCTACACCTTC.

This clone was seen just once. The gene calls are TRBV7-9 and TRBJ2-5; 11 nucleotides align to TRBD2. This CDR3 contains 16 residues. V shed 0 bases, J shed 5 bases, and the junction held 5 bases outside the gene matches. Germline V gives CDR1 SEHNR, CDR2 FQNEAQ (reference sequence). The CDR3 DNA sequence: TGTGCCAGCAGCTTAGCCCTAGCGGGAGGATGGGAGACCCAGTACTTC. Encoded protein: CASSLALAGGWETQYF.

The chain carries TRBV5-4 and TRBJ2-1; TRBD2 aligns across 10 bases. Looked up from germline, CDR1 is SGHNT and CDR2 is YYREEE (reference sequence). There are 15 residues in the CDR3. The trim removed 1 base at V and 10 bases at J, leaving 8 bases unmatched. CDR3 bases: TGTGCCAGCAGCTTGTTGACCAGCGGGGGGGGCGAGCAGTTCTTC. It encodes CASSLLTSGGGEQFF. Full variable domain (outside the CDR3, taken from reference TRBV5-4 and TRBJ2-1): ETGVTQSPTHLIKTRGQQVTLRCSSQSGHNTVSWYQQALGQGPQFIFQYYREEENGRGNFPPRFSGLQFPNYSSELNVNALELDDSALYLCASSLLTSGGGEQFFGPGTRLTVL.

The CDR3 nucleotides read TGCAGCGTTGACCTAACAGGGGGTGTTGAGCAGTTCTTC. This sequence encodes CSVDLTGGVEQFF. This chain links TRBV29-1 with TRBJ2-1; 8 positions agree with TRBD1. Germline values: CDR1 SQVTM, CDR2 ANQGSEA. The length of the CDR3 is 13 residues. J gave up 9 bases and V 3 bases, and 7 bases lay outside the gene matches.

This chain links TRBV7-4 with TRBJ2-1; possibly TRBD1 for D (6 bases). CDR3 size: 14 residues. Germline CDR1 reads SGHVT; CDR2 reads SQSDAQ. Trimming removed 2 bases at V and 2 bases at J, with 7 bases between. The CDR3 reads CASSLWDTYNEQFF. In DNA, the CDR3 is TGTGCCAGCAGCTTATGGGACACCTACAATGAGCAGTTCTTC.

This rearrangement joins TRBV3-1 (or the pseudogene TRBV3-2) to TRBJ2-1; 8 nucleotides align to TRBD1. Germline V gives CDR1 LGHDT, CDR2 YNNKEL (reference sequence). After removal of 2 bases from V and 3 bases from J, the junction contained 9 bases not matched to a gene. The CDR3 consists of 17 residues. The CDR3 region is CASSQNPTGGFYNEQFF. The CDR3 DNA reads TGTGCCAGCAGCCAAAATCCCACAGGGGGTTTCTACAATGAGCAGTTCTTC.

J is TRBJ1-6 and V is TRBV19, with D perhaps TRBD1 (6 bases). This CDR3 has 15 amino acids. Trimming removed 4 bases from V and 9 bases from J, with 16 bases in between. CDR1 is LNHDA, CDR2 SQIVND, per germline (reference sequence). CDR3 residues: CASSTRDILSSPLHF. CDR3 nucleotide sequence: TGTGCCAGTAGTACCCGGGACATCCTGAGTTCACCCCTCCACTTT.

The rearrangement joins TRBV2 to TRBJ2-1; 12 bases line up with TRBD2. The CDR3 totals 16 residues. Germline loops: CDR1 SNHLY, CDR2 FYNNEI. Unmatched junction bases numbered 8, after V lost 6 bases and J lost 5 bases. The chain's CDR3 is CASRRASGGAHNEQFF. The DNA of the CDR3 is TGTGCCAGCAGGCGGGCTAGCGGGGGGGCCCACAATGAGCAGTTCTTC. Using reference TRBV2 and TRBJ2-1 for the parts outside the CDR3, the full variable domain is EPEVTQTPSHQVTQMGQEVILRCVPISNHLYFYWYRQILGQKVEFLVSFYNNEISEKSEIFDDQFSVERPDGSNFTLKIRSTKLEDSAMYFCASRRASGGAHNEQFFGPGTRLTVL.

V and J are TRBV6-5 and TRBJ1-1, with 7 bases matching TRBD1. CDR3 size: 14 residues. Germline V CDR1 and CDR2: MNHEY, SVGAGI. The CDR3 protein is CGLGQGVENTEAFF. CDR3 sequence (DNA): TGTGGATTAGGGCAGGGGGTCGAGAACACTGAAGCTTTCTTT.